These 10 T cell receptor beta chains came from one sample sequenced in a study of T cells in tuberculosis. Sample time point: new active TB diagnosis, blood taken before or within 7 days of starting treatment. Sequencing was performed with immunoSEQ multiplex PCR; in TCRdb, only in-frame clones are kept and a portion is missing. The sample records about 40,000 clones, around 94% being singletons. This specimen was PBMCs, taken at tuberculosis diagnosis. The receptors shown here come from an adult with tuberculosis.

The rearrangement links TRBV25-1 to TRBJ2-7; D gene uncertain. Germline CDR1 reads MGHDK; CDR2 reads SYGVNS. The CDR3 totals 13 residues. V lost 6 bases to trimming and J lost 6 bases, with 15 bases between them. CDR3 nucleotides: TGTGCCAGCAGCGAACCAGTTTTTGGCGAGCAGTACTTC. Translated, it gives CASSEPVFGEQYF.

This sequence joins TRBV7-8 and TRBJ1-3; D is unclear. V gave up 2 bases and J gave up 1 base, with 9 bases separating them. CDR1 and CDR2 (germline): SGHVS, FQNEAQ. This CDR3 spans 15 amino acids. CDR3 DNA: TGTGCCAGCAGCTTAACGGGGATTTCTGGAAACACCATATATTTT. Its protein is CASSLTGISGNTIYF.

J is TRBJ1-1 and V is TRBV7-3, with TRBD1 identical over 7 bases. Germline V gene lookup returns CDR1 SGHTA and CDR2 FQGTGA. There are 14 residues in the CDR3. The J segment lost 3 bases and the V segment lost 3 bases, leaving 4 bases of the junction unmatched. CDR3: CASSFTGADTEAFF. The CDR3 coding sequence is TGTGCCAGCAGCTTTACAGGGGCAGACACTGAAGCTTTCTTT. The entire variable domain, with the rest obtained from reference TRBV7-3 and TRBJ1-1, is as follows: GAGVSQTPSNKVTEKGKYVELRCDPISGHTALYWYRQSLGQGPEFLIYFQGTGAADDSGLPNDRFFAVRPEGSVSTLKIQRTERGDSAVYLCASSFTGADTEAFFGQGTRLTVV.

This chain uses TRBV2 with TRBJ2-7; 7 bases are a match to TRBD1. V was pared by 0 bases and J by 7 bases, with 6 bases of the junction left unmatched. Germline V CDR1 and CDR2: SNHLY, FYNNEI. This CDR3 comprises 14 residues. The CDR3 spells CASSEAGGAGEQYF. CDR3 DNA: TGTGCCAGCAGTGAAGCAGGGGGCGCGGGTGAGCAGTACTTC.

This chain connects TRBV7-2 to TRBJ2-5; D unclear. Trimming left V 2 bases short and J 5 bases short, with 6 bases between. CDR3 length: 12 amino acids. The V gene's germline CDR1 is SGHTA and CDR2 FQGNSA. CDR3 loop: CASSLMRETQYF. As DNA, the CDR3 is TGTGCCAGCAGCTTAATGCGGGAGACCCAGTACTTC.

This chain joins TRBV15 and TRBJ1-3; no reliable D call. V was cut by 5 bases and J by 1 base, with 12 bases left in between. The germline CDR1 and CDR2 sequences are LNHNV and YYDKDF (reference sequence). The CDR3 consists of 15 residues. CDR3 coding DNA: TGTGCCACCAGCGCTTCGAGCGGATCTGGAAACACCATATATTTT. Protein product: CATSASSGSGNTIYF.

This clone came up a few times. The chain links TRBV14 to TRBJ1-2; D remains unclear. The ends were cut back, 0 bases at V and 5 bases at J, with 13 bases in the middle. The CDR3 extends over 15 amino acids. Germline loops: CDR1 SGHDN, CDR2 FVKESK. CDR3 nucleotides: TGTGCCAGCAGCCAAGATCTTTTGCCGGGGTATGGCTACACCTTC. It specifies CASSQDLLPGYGYTF.

V is TRBV29-1 and J is TRBJ2-1; 7 nucleotides match TRBD1. CDR3 size: 13 residues. The trim removed 7 bases at V and 1 base at J, leaving 4 bases unmatched. CDR1 is SQVTM and CDR2 is ANQGSEA in the germline V gene. As DNA, the CDR3 is TGCAGCGCCACCAGGGGGTCCTACAATGAGCAGTTCTTC. Amino acid sequence: CSATRGSYNEQFF.

The chain employs TRBV7-8 and TRBJ2-2; D ambiguous. This CDR3 comprises 14 residues. Germline lookup yields CDR1 SGHVS and CDR2 FQNEAQ. V was clipped by 7 bases and J by 7 bases, with 16 bases between them. Here the CDR3 DNA reads TGTGCCAGCACCCAACCCGTGTCAGGCGGGGAGCTGTTTTTT. It specifies CASTQPVSGGELFF.

The V gene is TRBV28, the J gene TRBJ2-7; D is perhaps TRBD1 (6 bases). V lost 6 bases and J lost 3, with 15 bases in between. This CDR3 spans 14 amino acids. Per the germline V gene, CDR1 is MDHEN and CDR2 is SYDVKM. The CDR3 sequence is CASSLTTGFYEQYF. CDR3 coding DNA: TGTGCCAGCAGCCTGACGACAGGCTTCTACGAGCAGTACTTC.